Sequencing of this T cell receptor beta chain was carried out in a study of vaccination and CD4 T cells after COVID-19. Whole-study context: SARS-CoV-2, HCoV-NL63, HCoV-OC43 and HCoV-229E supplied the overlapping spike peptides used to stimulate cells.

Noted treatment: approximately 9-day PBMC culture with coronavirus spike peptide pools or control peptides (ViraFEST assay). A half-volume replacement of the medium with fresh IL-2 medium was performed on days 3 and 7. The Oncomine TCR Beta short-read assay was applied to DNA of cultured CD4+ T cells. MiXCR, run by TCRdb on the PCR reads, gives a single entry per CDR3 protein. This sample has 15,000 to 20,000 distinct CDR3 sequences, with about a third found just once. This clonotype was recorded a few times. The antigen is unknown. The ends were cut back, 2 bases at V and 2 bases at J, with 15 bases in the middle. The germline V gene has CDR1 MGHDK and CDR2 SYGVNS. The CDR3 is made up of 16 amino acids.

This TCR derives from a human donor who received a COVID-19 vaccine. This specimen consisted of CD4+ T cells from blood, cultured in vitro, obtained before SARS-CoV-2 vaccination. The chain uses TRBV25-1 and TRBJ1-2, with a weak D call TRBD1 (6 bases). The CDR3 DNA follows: TGTGCCAGCAGTGAAGTAGGGGGACGTCCCAACTATGGCTACACCTTC. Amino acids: CASSEVGGRPNYGYTF.